This passage covers 2 T cell receptor beta chains from one sample sequenced in a study of blood T cells in healthy people across ages. With a J-beta primer mix and a sample-barcoded 5' primer, a second PCR ran 7 to 11 cycles. Using its own MiXCR run on the 5' RACE reads, TCRdb lists one record per CDR3 protein. This sample yields around 1.7 million distinct CDR3 sequences, of which 28% are seen a single time; 7.7% belongs to the top ten. Material for sequencing was blood. The origin of the receptors is a woman between 25 and 40 years old in good health.

With regard to this clonotype: This clone may be a read error of a much larger clone one base away. The chain recombines TRBV10-3 with TRBJ2-5; 7 bases match TRBD1. This CDR3 has 12 residues. From germline, CDR1 is ENHRY and CDR2 SYGVKD. The CDR3 spells CAIGTEQEAQYF. The CDR3 coding sequence is TGTGCCATTGGGACAGAGCAAGAGGCCCAGTACTTC.

In its sample, this clonotype was seen a few times. This CDR3 reads CASSYGLASNYEQFF. CDR3 DNA: TGTGCCAGCAGCTATGGACTAGCGAGTAACTATGAGCAGTTCTTC. The chain joins TRBV7-2 to TRBJ2-1; TRBD2 aligns across 9 bases. V was clipped by 4 bases and J by 8 bases; unmatched bases: 9. Germline CDR1 reads SGHTA; CDR2 reads FQGNSA. This CDR3 is 15 amino acids long.